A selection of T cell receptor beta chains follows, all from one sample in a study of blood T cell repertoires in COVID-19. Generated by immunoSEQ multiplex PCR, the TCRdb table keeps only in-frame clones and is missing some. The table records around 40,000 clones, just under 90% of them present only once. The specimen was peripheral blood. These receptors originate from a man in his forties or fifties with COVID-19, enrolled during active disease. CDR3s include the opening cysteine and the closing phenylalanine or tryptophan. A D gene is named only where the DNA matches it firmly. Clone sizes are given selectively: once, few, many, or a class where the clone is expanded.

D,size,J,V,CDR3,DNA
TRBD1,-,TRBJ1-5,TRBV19,CASSTTGTGVSNQPQHF,TGTGCCAGTAGTACCACCGGGACAGGGGTGAGCAATCAGCCCCAGCATTTT
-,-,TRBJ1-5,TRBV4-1,CASSQDGGSNQPQHF,TGCGCCAGCAGCCAAGACGGGGGGAGCAATCAGCCCCAGCATTTT
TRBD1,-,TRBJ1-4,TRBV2,CASSEARGLGEKLFF,TGTGCCAGCAGTGAAGCCAGGGGGTTAGGCGAAAAACTGTTTTTT
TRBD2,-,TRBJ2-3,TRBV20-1,CSASSLAGGTDTQYF,TGCAGTGCTAGTTCTCTAGCGGGGGGCACAGATACGCAGTATTTT
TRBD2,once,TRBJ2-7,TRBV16,CASSLPGTSREQYF,TGTGCCAGCAGCCTACCCGGGACTAGCCGCGAGCAGTACTTC
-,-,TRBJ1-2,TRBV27,CASSRGTVDGYTF,TGTGCCAGCAGTCGCGGGACCGTTGATGGCTACACCTTC
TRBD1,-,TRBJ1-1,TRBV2,CACTGTGVATEAFF,TGTGCCTGTACCGGGACAGGGGTGGCCACTGAAGCTTTCTTT
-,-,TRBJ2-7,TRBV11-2,CASSLNFLEVYEQYF,TGTGCCAGCAGCCTAAACTTTCTTGAGGTTTACGAGCAGTACTTC
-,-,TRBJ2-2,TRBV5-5,CASSSGLLTGELFF,TGTGCCAGCAGCTCCGGACTTCTCACCGGGGAGCTGTTTTTT
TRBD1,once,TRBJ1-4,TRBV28,CASSEPTGYEKLFF,TGTGCCAGCAGTGAGCCGACAGGGTATGAAAAACTGTTTTTT
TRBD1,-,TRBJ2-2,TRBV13,CASSLGRGGGTGELFF,TGTGCCAGCAGCTTGGGTCGAGGGGGCGGAACCGGGGAGCTGTTTTTT
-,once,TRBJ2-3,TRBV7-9,CASSLYRSSTDTQYF,TGTGCCAGCAGTCTTTACAGGTCTAGCACAGATACGCAGTATTTT
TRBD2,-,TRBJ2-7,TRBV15,CATSRARGGVYYEQYF,TGTGCCACCAGCAGAGCACGGGGGGGTGTGTACTACGAGCAGTACTTC
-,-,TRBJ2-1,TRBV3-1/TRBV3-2,CASSPRGQPPSNEQFF,TGTGCCAGCAGCCCCCGAGGACAACCCCCGAGCAATGAGCAGTTCTTC
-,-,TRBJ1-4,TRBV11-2,CASSGRNEKLFF,TGTGCCAGCTCCGGTAGAAATGAAAAACTGTTTTTT
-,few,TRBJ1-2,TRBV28,CASSQGQLYGYTF,TGTGCCAGCAGTCAAGGACAGCTCTATGGCTACACCTTC
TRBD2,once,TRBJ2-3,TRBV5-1,CASRHGTSGIPSTDTQYF,TGCGCCAGCAGACACGGGACTAGCGGGATTCCTAGCACAGATACGCAGTATTTT
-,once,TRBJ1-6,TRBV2,CASEQAPNSPLHF,TGTGCCAGTGAACAGGCTCCTAATTCACCCCTCCACTTT
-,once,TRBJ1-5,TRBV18,CASSPGLQPQHF,TGTGCCAGCTCACCCGGGTTGCAGCCCCAGCATTTT
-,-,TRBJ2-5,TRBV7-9,CASSLVQGQETQYF,TGTGCCAGCAGCTTAGTCCAGGGGCAAGAGACCCAGTACTTC
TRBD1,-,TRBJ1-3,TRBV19,CASRQGSSGNTIYF,TGTGCCAGCCGACAGGGCTCCTCTGGAAACACCATATATTTT
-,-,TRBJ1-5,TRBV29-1,CSVYGRELNQPQHF,TGCAGCGTATATGGGAGGGAACTCAATCAGCCCCAGCATTTT
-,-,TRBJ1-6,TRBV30,CAWSVLGGYSPLHF,TGTGCCTGGAGTGTACTGGGCGGGTATTCACCCCTCCACTTT
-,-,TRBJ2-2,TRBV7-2,CASSLMSSGELFF,TGTGCCAGCAGCCTTATGTCTTCCGGGGAGCTGTTTTTT
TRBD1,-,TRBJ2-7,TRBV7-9,CASSLFAPGQFTYEQYF,TGTGCCAGCAGCTTATTCGCCCCGGGACAGTTTACCTACGAGCAGTACTTC
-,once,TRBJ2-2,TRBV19,CASSPLAGELFF,TGTGCCAGTAGTCCATTAGCCGGGGAGCTGTTTTTT
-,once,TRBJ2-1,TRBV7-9,CASSTRTTTSYNEQFF,TGTGCCAGCAGCACTCGGACTACTACGTCCTACAATGAGCAGTTCTTC
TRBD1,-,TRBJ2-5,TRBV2,CASSPGEGAETQYF,TGTGCCAGCAGCCCAGGAGAGGGGGCAGAGACCCAGTACTTC
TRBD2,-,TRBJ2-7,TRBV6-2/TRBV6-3,CASSYSYWETGTSGAPYEQYF,TGTGCCAGCAGTTACTCGTATTGGGAGACAGGGACTAGCGGGGCACCCTACGAGCAGTACTTC
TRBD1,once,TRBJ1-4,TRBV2,CASSAGTVNEKLFF,TGTGCCAGCAGTGCAGGGACAGTCAATGAAAAACTGTTTTTT
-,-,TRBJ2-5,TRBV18,CASSPLSPARETQYF,TGTGCCAGCTCACCACTTTCTCCAGCTAGAGAGACCCAGTACTTC
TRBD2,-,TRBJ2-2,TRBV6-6,CASSYSSGGVTGELFF,TGTGCCAGCAGTTACTCTAGCGGGGGAGTGACCGGGGAGCTGTTTTTT
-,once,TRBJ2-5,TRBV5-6,CASSLGVVRETQYF,TGTGCCAGCAGCTTGGGAGTTGTGAGAGAGACCCAGTACTTC
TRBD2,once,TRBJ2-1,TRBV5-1,CASSKTSGSSYNEQFF,TGCGCCAGCAGCAAGACTAGCGGGAGCTCCTACAATGAGCAGTTCTTC
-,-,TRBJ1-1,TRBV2,CASSETSAGVNTEAFF,TGTGCCAGCAGTGAAACTTCGGCAGGCGTTAACACTGAAGCTTTCTTT
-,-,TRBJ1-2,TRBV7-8,CASSLDPRDGYTF,TGTGCCAGCAGCTTAGATCCCAGGGATGGCTACACCTTC
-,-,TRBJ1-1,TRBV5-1,CASSPGAGETEAFF,TGCGCCAGCAGCCCCGGGGCAGGGGAAACTGAAGCTTTCTTT
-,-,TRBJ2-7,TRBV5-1,CASSSDQREQYF,TGCGCCAGCAGCTCCGATCAGAGGGAGCAGTACTTC
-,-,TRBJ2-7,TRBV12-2,CASRLCPGTPTRKTYEQYF,TGTGCAAGTCGCTTATGTCCGGGGACACCAACAAGAAAAACCTACGAGCAGTACTTC
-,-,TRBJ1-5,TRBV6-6,CASSVDSSGGQPQHF,TGTGCCAGCAGCGTGGACAGCTCGGGTGGTCAGCCCCAGCATTTT